These T cell receptor beta chains were read from a single sample in a study of T cells in Graves' hyperthyroidism and ophthalmopathy. MiXCR, run by TCRdb on the multiplex PCR reads, gives a single entry per CDR3 protein. The sample holds 600,000 to 700,000 distinct CDR3 sequences; roughly 14% are singletons and the top ten take 3.5% to 4.5%. Sequencing input: blood. These receptors were obtained from a woman in her thirties or forties with Graves' ophthalmopathy. CDR3s include the opening cysteine and the closing phenylalanine or tryptophan. D genes are given only for firm matches. Some rows have no size entry. The others give once, few or many, or a class for an expanded clone.

length: 17; V: TRBV6-2/TRBV6-3; D: .; size: few; J: TRBJ2-2; CDR3: CASRPDRPHGRGGELFF; DNA: TGTGCCAGCAGACCCGACAGGCCTCACGGGCGAGGCGGGGAGCTGTTTTTT
length: 15; V: TRBV6-1; D: .; size: many; J: TRBJ1-2; CDR3: CASSDLDSVHYGYTF; DNA: TGTGCCAGCAGTGATCTTGACAGCGTCCACTATGGCTACACCTTC
length: 13; V: TRBV12-3/TRBV12-4; D: .; size: many; J: TRBJ1-2; CDR3: CASSLGGAYGYTF; DNA: TGTGCCAGCAGTTTAGGGGGGGCCTATGGCTACACCTTC
length: 18; V: TRBV6-2/TRBV6-3; D: TRBD2; size: many; J: TRBJ2-7; CDR3: CASSYSRGRLAVPYEQYF; DNA: TGTGCCAGCAGTTACTCTAGGGGTAGACTAGCGGTCCCCTACGAGCAGTACTTC
length: 12; V: TRBV27; D: TRBD1; size: .; J: TRBJ1-5; CDR3: CASRTGGLPQHF; DNA: TGTGCCAGCAGAACAGGGGGCCTGCCCCAGCATTTT
length: 16; V: TRBV19; D: TRBD2; size: few; J: TRBJ2-1; CDR3: CASSRVAGGHNNEQFF; DNA: TGTGCCAGTAGTAGGGTAGCGGGAGGGCACAACAATGAGCAGTTCTTC
length: 16; V: TRBV6-1; D: .; size: .; J: TRBJ2-7; CDR3: CASSEAVGSGPYEQYF; DNA: TGTGCCAGCAGTGAAGCAGTGGGTAGCGGACCCTACGAGCAGTACTTC
length: 13; V: TRBV20-1; D: .; size: many; J: TRBJ2-5; CDR3: CSASASGQETQYF; DNA: TGCAGTGCTAGTGCGAGCGGCCAAGAGACCCAGTACTTC
length: 15; V: TRBV27; D: .; size: many; J: TRBJ1-1; CDR3: CASSLSPTANTEAFF; DNA: TGTGCCAGCAGTTTATCCCCGACAGCGAACACTGAAGCTTTCTTT
length: 13; V: TRBV6-1; D: .; size: few; J: TRBJ2-2; CDR3: CASEGPIAGELFF; DNA: TGTGCCAGCGAGGGCCCAATCGCCGGGGAGCTGTTTTTT
length: 12; V: TRBV29-1; D: TRBD2; size: many; J: TRBJ2-7; CDR3: CSAGVSAYEQYF; DNA: TGCAGTGCGGGGGTCAGCGCCTACGAGCAGTACTTC